Listed below are T cell receptor beta chains from one sample, sequenced in a study of T cells in Graves' hyperthyroidism and ophthalmopathy. Each CDR3 protein is one row after TCRdb ran MiXCR on the multiplex PCR reads. This table holds approximately 420,000 distinct CDR3 sequences, more than 12% found once. Sequences were obtained from blood. The receptor set was obtained from a woman in her 30s with Graves' hyperthyroidism. The CDR3 runs from the conserved cysteine through the conserved F or W. D genes are given only for firm matches. Some rows have no size entry. The others give once, few or many, or a class for an expanded clone.

J: TRBJ2-2; D: TRBD2; V: TRBV10-1; size: many; CDR3: CASSGTSVPLNTGELFF; DNA: TGCGCCAGCAGCGGGACTAGCGTACCCCTGAACACCGGGGAGCTGTTTTTT
J: TRBJ2-1; D: TRBD1; V: TRBV11-2; size: many; CDR3: CASSPQGTGWDEQFF; DNA: TGTGCCAGCAGCCCCCAGGGGACAGGGTGGGATGAGCAGTTCTTC
J: TRBJ2-7; D: TRBD2; V: TRBV28; size: many; CDR3: CASSAIAGTPRHYEQYF; DNA: TGTGCCAGCTCCGCGATAGCGGGCACACCCCGTCACTACGAGCAGTACTTC
J: TRBJ2-3; D: TRBD1; V: TRBV7-9; size: -; CDR3: CASSSVPGQGTDTQYF; DNA: TGTGCCAGCAGCTCGGTCCCGGGACAGGGGACAGATACGCAGTATTTT
J: TRBJ2-1; D: -; V: TRBV6-1; size: many; CDR3: CASSGPGSKNEQFF; DNA: TGTGCCAGCAGTGGTCCGGGCAGCAAAAATGAGCAGTTCTTC
J: TRBJ2-4; D: -; V: TRBV27; size: few; CDR3: CASRMSYGKNIQYF; DNA: TGTGCCAGCAGGATGTCGTATGGCAAAAACATTCAGTACTTC
J: TRBJ1-1; D: -; V: TRBV30; size: many; CDR3: CAWSLRQDTEAFF; DNA: TGTGCCTGGAGTCTGCGTCAGGACACTGAAGCTTTCTTT
J: TRBJ2-3; D: -; V: TRBV3-1; size: -; CDR3: CASSLETPSTDTQYF; DNA: TGTGCCAGCAGCCTCGAGACTCCTAGCACAGATACGCAGTATTTT
J: TRBJ2-1; D: TRBD1; V: TRBV28; size: many; CDR3: CASSLQGGTGDNEQFF; DNA: TGTGCCAGCAGTTTACAAGGGGGAACAGGGGACAATGAGCAGTTCTTC
J: TRBJ1-1; D: -; V: TRBV5-5; size: -; CDR3: CASTREMNTETFF; DNA: TGCGCCAGCACGAGGGAAATGAACACTGAAACTTTCTTT
J: TRBJ1-1; D: TRBD1; V: TRBV27; size: few; CDR3: CASGWLPGTGAAAFF; DNA: TGTGCCAGCGGGTGGCTTCCCGGGACAGGGGCCGCAGCTTTCTTT
J: TRBJ2-1; D: TRBD2; V: TRBV29-1; size: few; CDR3: CSASLAGEATVEQFF; DNA: TGCAGCGCGTCACTAGCGGGGGAGGCCACAGTTGAGCAGTTCTTC
J: TRBJ2-7; D: TRBD2; V: TRBV29-1; size: few; CDR3: CSVGTSEEYEQYF; DNA: TGCAGCGTCGGGACTAGCGAAGAATACGAGCAGTACTTC
J: TRBJ2-7; D: -; V: TRBV20-1; size: many; CDR3: CSARDPGPSGTYEQYF; DNA: TGCAGTGCTAGAGACCCGGGACCTTCTGGGACCTACGAGCAGTACTTC
J: TRBJ2-7; D: TRBD2; V: TRBV14; size: -; CDR3: CASSHFRAGLNEQYF; DNA: TGTGCCAGCAGCCATTTTCGAGCGGGATTGAACGAGCAGTACTTC
J: TRBJ1-5; D: -; V: TRBV10-3; size: -; CDR3: CAISESKVPSNQPQHF; DNA: TGTGCCATCAGTGAGTCGAAGGTCCCTAGCAATCAGCCCCAGCATTTT
J: TRBJ2-5; D: -; V: TRBV7-2; size: many; CDR3: CASSLSSTQYF; DNA: TGTGCCAGCAGCTTGTCATCGACCCAGTACTTC